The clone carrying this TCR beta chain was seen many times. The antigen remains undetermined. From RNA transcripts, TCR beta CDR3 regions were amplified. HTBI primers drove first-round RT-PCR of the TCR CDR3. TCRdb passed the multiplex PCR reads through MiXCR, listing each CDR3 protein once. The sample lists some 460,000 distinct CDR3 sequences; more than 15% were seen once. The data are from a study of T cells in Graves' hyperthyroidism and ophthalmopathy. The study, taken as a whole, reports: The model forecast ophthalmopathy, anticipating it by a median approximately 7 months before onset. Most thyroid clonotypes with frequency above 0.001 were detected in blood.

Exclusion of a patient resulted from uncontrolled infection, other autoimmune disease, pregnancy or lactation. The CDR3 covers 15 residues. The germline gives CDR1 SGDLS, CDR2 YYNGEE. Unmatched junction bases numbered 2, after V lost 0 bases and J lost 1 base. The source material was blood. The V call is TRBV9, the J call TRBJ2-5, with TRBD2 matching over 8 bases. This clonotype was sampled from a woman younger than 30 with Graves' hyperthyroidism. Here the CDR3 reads CASSVVGGGQETQYF. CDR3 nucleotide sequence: TGTGCCAGCAGCGTAGTCGGGGGGGGCCAAGAGACCCAGTACTTC. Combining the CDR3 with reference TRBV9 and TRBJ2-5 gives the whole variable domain DSGVTQTPKHLITATGQRVTLRCSPRSGDLSVYWYQQSLDQGLQFLIQYYNGEERAKGNILERFSAQQFPDLHSELNLSSLELGDSALYFCASSVVGGGQETQYFGPGTRLLVL.